The entry that follows covers one T cell receptor (beta chain) sequence. Its antigen is as yet unknown. Sequencing templates came from extracted RNA that was reverse transcribed into cDNA. The protocol was immunoSEQ multiplex PCR, while the TCRdb copy is restricted to in-frame clones and leaves out a portion. The sample gives 200,000 or so clones, roughly two fifths of which show up once; around 0.48% is in the top ten. This sample is drawn from a study of CD8+ T cells in alopecia areata. In the study overall: Twice a day, 5 to 10 mg of oral tofacitinib was administered to treated patients. Study-level findings and limits: It was lesional scalp, especially alopecia totalis/universalis, that showed higher clonality than normal scalp.

The treatment was: oral pan-JAK inhibitor, 5-10 mg twice daily. Alopecia areata patients gave lesional scalp punch biopsies and peripheral blood samples. Separation by sorting yielded CD4+ and CD8+ T cells from PBMCs. With V trimmed by 0 bases and J by 7 bases, 0 bases remained unmatched. CDR1 and CDR2 from the germline V gene are SGHRS and YFSETQ. The CDR3 runs to 14 residues. Sequenced here: CD4+ T cells sorted from blood, sampled between weeks 30 and 35, from a patient treated with tofacitinib. This clonotype was obtained from a human donor with alopecia areata. The rearrangement links TRBV5-1 to TRBJ2-4; TRBD1 matches 11 bases. This chain's CDR3 is CASSLGTGGNIQYF. CDR3 nucleotides: TGCGCCAGCAGCTTGGGGACAGGGGGCAACATTCAGTACTTC.